This T cell receptor (beta chain) was recovered during a study of blood T cells in healthy people across ages. Study in general: About one barcoded beta molecule per two T cells was captured by template switching.

Overall study results and limits: What prevented conclusive comparison of naive and antigen-experienced cells was that PBMCs were unsorted.

Then a second PCR, running roughly 7 to 11 cycles, was carried out with a sample-barcoded 5' primer and a J-beta primer mix. One entry per CDR3 protein, called by TCRdb with MiXCR from the 5' RACE reads. The table has roughly 1.4 million distinct CDR3 sequences, around 59% seen once. On this clonotype: Its target is not known. The junction does not match germline at one end; this may be a read error.

Germline CDR1 MGHRA, CDR2 YSYEKL. The CDR3 contains 16 residues. With each sample, at least 6 micrograms of total RNA were extracted. The sequence came from a man aged 18 to 29 in good health. The rearrangement joins TRBV4-1 to TRBJ1-5, with D unresolved. Sample: blood. The CDR3 nucleotides are TGCGCCAGCAGCCGCACTCTACCTAGCGGTAATCAGCCCCTGCATTTT. Translating gives CASSRTLPSGNQPLHF.